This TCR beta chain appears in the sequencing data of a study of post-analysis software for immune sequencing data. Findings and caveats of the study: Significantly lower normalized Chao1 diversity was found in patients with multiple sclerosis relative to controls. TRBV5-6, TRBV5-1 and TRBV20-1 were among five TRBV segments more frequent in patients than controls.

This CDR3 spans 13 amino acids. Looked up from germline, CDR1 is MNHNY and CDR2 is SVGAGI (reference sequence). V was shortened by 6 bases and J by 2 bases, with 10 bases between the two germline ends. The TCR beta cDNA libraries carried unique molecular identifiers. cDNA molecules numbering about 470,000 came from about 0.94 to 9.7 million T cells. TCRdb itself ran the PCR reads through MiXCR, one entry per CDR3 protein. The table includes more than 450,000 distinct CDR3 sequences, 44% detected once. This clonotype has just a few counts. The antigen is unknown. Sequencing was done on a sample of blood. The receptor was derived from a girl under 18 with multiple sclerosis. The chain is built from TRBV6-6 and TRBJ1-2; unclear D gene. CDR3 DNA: TGTGCCAGCAGCCTCGACGTGAACTATGGCTACACCTTC. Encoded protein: CASSLDVNYGYTF.